This TCR beta chain came from a study of human T cells and chemical hapten exposure. Study-wide background: On the upper back, patch tests were applied with 0.01% DPC and read at 6 days. Minor volume differences among pooled libraries chiefly drove per-sample TCR yield variation. Study findings and constraints: TCRs exceeding a frequency of 1 in 1000 stayed unchanged under DPC sensitization.

This clonotype has just one count. Its antigen remains unidentified. Time point here: pre-sensitization, week 0. This sample's treatment: therapeutic diphenylcyclopropenone sensitization with weekly scalp DPC. V was pared by 1 base and J by 2 bases, with 14 bases between. The CDR3 is made up of 15 amino acids. Germline loops: CDR1 GTSNPN, CDR2 SVGIG (reference sequence). Each CDR3 protein gets one entry after TCRdb re-called the RACE reads with MiXCR. The sample yields tens of thousands of distinct CDR3 sequences, around 9.5% seen once. The V and J genes are TRBV30 and TRBJ2-5; D might be TRBD1 or TRBD2, each matching 7 bases. The sequencing used whole blood, collected in connection with sensitization to the hapten diphenylcyclopropenone (DPC). This TCR was recovered from a woman aged 40-49 years with alopecia areata. Some clones in this sample may be carry-over from other donors' samples. The CDR3 nucleotides are TGTGCCTGGAGTGGCCGCGGGGGACAGCAAGAGACCCAGTACTTC. Translating it yields CAWSGRGGQQETQYF.